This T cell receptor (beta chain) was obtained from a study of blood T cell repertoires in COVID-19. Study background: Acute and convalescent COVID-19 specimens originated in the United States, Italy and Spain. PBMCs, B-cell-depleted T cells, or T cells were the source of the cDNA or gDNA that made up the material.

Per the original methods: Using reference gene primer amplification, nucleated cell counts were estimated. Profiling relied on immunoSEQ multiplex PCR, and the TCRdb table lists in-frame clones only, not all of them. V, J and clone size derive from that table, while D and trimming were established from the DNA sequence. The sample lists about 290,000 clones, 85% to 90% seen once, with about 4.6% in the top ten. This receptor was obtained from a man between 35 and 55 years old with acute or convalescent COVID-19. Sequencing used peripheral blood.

CDR3 sequence reads: CASSFNQGLTDTQYF. The CDR3 nucleotides read TGTGCCAGCAGCTTCAACCAGGGGCTCACAGATACGCAGTATTTT. The chain employs TRBV11-2 and TRBJ2-3, with D possibly being TRBD1 (6 bases). This CDR3 spans 15 amino acids. Germline values: CDR1 SGHAT, CDR2 FQNNGV. V dropped 3 bases and J dropped 2 bases, with 12 bases sitting between them.